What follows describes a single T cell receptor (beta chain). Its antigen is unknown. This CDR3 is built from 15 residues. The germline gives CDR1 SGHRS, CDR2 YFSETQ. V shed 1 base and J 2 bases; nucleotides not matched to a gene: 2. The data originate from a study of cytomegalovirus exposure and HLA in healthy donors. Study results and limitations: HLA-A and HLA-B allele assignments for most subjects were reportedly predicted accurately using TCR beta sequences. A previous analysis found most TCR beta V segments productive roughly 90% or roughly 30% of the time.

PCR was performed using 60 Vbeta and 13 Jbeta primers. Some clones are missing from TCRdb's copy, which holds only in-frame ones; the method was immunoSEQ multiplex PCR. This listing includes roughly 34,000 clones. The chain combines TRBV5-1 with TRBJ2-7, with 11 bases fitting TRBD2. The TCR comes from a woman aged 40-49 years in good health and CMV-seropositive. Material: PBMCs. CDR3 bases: TGCGCCAGCAGCTTGACTAGCGGGAGCGCCTACGAGCAGTACTTC. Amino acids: CASSLTSGSAYEQYF.